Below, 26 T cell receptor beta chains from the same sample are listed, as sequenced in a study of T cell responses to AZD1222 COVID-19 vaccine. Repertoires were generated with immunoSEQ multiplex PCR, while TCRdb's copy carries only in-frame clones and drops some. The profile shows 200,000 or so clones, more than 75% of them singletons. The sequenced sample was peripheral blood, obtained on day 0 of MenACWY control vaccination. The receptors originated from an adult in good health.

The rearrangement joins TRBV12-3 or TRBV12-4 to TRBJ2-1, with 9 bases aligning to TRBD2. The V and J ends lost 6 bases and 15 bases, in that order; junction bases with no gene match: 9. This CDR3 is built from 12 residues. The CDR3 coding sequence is TGTGCCAGCAGCACCAGCGGGAGGAGTAGGTTCTTC. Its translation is CASSTSGRSRFF.

The CDR3 sequence: CASRRGQGVEDTQYF. The CDR3 DNA reads as TGTGCCAGTAGAAGAGGACAGGGGGTAGAGGATACGCAGTATTTT. The chain employs TRBV19 and TRBJ2-3, with 10 bases lining up with TRBD1. After removal of 6 bases from V and 6 bases from J, the junction contained 9 bases not matched to a gene. The CDR3 covers 15 residues. The V gene's germline CDR1 is LNHDA and CDR2 SQIVND (reference sequence).

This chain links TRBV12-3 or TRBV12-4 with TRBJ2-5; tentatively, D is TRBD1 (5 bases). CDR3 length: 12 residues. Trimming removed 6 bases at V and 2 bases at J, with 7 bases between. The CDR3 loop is CASRTAQETQYF. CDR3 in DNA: TGTGCCAGCAGGACAGCGCAAGAGACCCAGTACTTC.

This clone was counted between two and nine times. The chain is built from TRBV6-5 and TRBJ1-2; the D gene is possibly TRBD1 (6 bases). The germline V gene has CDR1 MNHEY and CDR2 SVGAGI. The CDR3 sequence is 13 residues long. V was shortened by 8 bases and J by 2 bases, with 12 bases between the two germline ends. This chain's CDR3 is CASGRQANYGYTF. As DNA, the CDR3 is TGTGCCAGCGGCCGACAGGCAAACTATGGCTACACCTTC.

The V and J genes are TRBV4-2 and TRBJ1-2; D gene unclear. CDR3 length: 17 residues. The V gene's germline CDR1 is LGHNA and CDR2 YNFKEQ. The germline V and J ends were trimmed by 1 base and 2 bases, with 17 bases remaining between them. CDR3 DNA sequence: TGTGCCAGCAGCCAAGTAGACGGAAATGGTCCAAACTATGGCTACACCTTC. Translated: CASSQVDGNGPNYGYTF.

The CDR3 bases are TGTGCCAGCAGTAAACAGGGTGATAGCAATCAGCCCCAGCATTTT. Translating gives CASSKQGDSNQPQHF. The rearrangement uses TRBV6-6 and TRBJ1-5, with D maybe TRBD1 (6 bases). The CDR3 contains 15 residues. CDR1 is MNHNY and CDR2 is SVGAGI in the germline V gene (reference sequence). The V end lost 5 bases, the J end lost 0 bases, and 11 bases lay between the germline ends.

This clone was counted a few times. The CDR3 DNA follows: TGTGCCAGCAGGGGGTTCGGGACAGGGCCCACTAACTATGGCTACACCTTC. Its translation: CASRGFGTGPTNYGYTF. The rearrangement links TRBV5-6 to TRBJ1-2; 9 nucleotides agree with TRBD1. Germline CDR1 SGHDT, CDR2 YYEEEE. This CDR3 is built from 17 residues. V shed 5 bases and J 0 bases; nucleotides not matched to a gene: 11.

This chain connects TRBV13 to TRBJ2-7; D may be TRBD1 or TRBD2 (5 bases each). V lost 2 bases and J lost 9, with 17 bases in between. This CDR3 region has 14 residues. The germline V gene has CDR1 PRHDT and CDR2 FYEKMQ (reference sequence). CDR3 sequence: CASSLTGTVLGQYF. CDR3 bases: TGTGCCAGCAGCTTAACCGGGACCGTTTTAGGGCAGTACTTC.

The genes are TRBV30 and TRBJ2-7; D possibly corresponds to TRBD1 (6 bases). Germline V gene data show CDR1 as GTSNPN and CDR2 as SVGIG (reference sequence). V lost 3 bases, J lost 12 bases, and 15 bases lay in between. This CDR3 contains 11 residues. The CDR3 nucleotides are TGTGCCTGGAGCTTTAGGGGACATCTGTACTTC. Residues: CAWSFRGHLYF.

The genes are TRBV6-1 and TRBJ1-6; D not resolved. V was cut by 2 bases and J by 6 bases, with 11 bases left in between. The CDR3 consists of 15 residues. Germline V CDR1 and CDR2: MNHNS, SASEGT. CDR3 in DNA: TGTGCCAGCAGTGAACACAGCTCTCGTAATTCACCCCTCCACTTT. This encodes CASSEHSSRNSPLHF.

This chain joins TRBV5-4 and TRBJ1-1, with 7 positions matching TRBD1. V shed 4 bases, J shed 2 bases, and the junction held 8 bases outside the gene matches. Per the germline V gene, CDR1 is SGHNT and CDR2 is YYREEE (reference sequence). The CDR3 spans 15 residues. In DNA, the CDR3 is TGTGCCAGCAGCGAACAACAGGGGACCAACACTGAAGCTTTCTTT. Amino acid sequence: CASSEQQGTNTEAFF.

This CDR3 is CASSLVGLAASTDTQYF. The DNA for the CDR3 is TGTGCCAGCAGCTTGGTGGGCCTAGCGGCTAGCACAGATACGCAGTATTTT. The rearrangement joins TRBV5-6 to TRBJ2-3; 7 nucleotides agree with TRBD2. Unmatched junction bases numbered 7, after V lost 0 bases and J lost 0 bases. The CDR3 is 17 amino acids. Germline CDR1 and CDR2: SGHDT and YYEEEE.

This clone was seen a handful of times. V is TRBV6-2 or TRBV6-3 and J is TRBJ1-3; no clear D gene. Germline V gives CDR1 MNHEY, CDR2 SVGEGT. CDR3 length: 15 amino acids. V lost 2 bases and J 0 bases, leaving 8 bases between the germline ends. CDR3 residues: CASSYTLDSGNTIYF. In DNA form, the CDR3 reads TGTGCCAGCAGTTACACACTGGACTCTGGAAACACCATATATTTT.

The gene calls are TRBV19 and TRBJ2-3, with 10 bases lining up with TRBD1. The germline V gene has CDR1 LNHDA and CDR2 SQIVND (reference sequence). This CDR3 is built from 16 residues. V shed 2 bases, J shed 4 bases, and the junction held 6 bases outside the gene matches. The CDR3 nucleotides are TGTGCCAGTAGTATACTTTCCGGGACAGGGGCAGATACGCAGTATTTT. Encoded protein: CASSILSGTGADTQYF.

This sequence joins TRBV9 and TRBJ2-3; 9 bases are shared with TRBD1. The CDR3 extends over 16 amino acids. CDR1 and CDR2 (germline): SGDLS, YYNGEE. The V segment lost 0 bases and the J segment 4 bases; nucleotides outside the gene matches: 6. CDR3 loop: CASSVGWDRVPDTQYF. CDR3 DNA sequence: TGTGCCAGCAGCGTAGGTTGGGACAGGGTCCCAGATACGCAGTATTTT.

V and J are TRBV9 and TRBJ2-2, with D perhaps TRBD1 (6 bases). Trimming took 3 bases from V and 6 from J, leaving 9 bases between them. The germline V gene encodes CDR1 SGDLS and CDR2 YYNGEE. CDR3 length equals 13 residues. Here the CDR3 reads CASSGRGAGELFF. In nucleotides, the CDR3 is TGTGCCAGCAGCGGCAGGGGCGCCGGGGAGCTGTTTTTT. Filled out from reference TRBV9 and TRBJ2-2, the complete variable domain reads DSGVTQTPKHLITATGQRVTLRCSPRSGDLSVYWYQQSLDQGLQFLIQYYNGEERAKGNILERFSAQQFPDLHSELNLSSLELGDSALYFCASSGRGAGELFFGEGSRLTVL.

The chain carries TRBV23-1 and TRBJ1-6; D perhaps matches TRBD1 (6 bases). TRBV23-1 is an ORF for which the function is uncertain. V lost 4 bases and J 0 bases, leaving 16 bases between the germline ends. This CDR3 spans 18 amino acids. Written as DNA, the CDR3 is TGCGCCAGCAGTCTTTCAGGGGCGAACGGCTCCTATAATTCACCCCTCCACTTT. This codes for CASSLSGANGSYNSPLHF.

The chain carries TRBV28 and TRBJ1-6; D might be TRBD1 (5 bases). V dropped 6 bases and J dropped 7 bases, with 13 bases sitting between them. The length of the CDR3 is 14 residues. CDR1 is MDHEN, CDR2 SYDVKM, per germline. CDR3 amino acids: CASSPAWGNSPLHF. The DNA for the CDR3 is TGTGCCAGCAGCCCGGCCTGGGGCAATTCACCCCTCCACTTT. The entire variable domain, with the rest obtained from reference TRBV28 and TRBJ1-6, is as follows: DVKVTQSSRYLVKRTGEKVFLECVQDMDHENMFWYRQDPGLGLRLIYFSYDVKMKEKGDIPEGYSVSREKKERFSLILESASTNQTSMYLCASSPAWGNSPLHFGNGTRLTVT.

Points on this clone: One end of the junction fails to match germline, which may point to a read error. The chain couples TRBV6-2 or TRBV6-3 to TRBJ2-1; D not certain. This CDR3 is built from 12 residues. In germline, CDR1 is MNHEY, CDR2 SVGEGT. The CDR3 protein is CASSHSSGEQFF. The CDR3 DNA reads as TGTGCCAGCAGTCACTCGTCGGGTGAGCAGTTCTTC.

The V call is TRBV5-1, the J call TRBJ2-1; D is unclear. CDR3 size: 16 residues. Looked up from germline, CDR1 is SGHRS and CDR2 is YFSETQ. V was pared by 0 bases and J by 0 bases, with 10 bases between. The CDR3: CASSLVTVSSYNEQFF. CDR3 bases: TGCGCCAGCAGCTTGGTTACCGTGAGCTCCTACAATGAGCAGTTCTTC.

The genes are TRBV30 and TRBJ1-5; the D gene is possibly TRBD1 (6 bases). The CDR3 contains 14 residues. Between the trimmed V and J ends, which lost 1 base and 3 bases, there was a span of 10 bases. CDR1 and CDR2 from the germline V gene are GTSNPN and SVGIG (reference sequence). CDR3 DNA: TGTGCCTGGAGTGCAGGGGTAAACAATCAGCCCCAGCATTTT. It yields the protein CAWSAGVNNQPQHF.

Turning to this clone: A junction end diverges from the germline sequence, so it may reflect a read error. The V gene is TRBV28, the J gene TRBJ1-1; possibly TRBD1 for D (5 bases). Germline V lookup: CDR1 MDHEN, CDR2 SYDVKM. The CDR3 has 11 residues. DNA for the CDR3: TGTGCCAGCACCGAGGACACCGAAGCTTTCTTT. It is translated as CASTEDTEAFF.

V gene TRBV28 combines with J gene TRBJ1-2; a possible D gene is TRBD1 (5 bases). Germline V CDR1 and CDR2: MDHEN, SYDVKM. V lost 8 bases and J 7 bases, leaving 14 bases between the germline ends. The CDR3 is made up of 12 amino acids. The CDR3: CASSGQVFGYTF. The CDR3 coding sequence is TGTGCCAGCTCAGGGCAGGTCTTTGGCTACACCTTC.

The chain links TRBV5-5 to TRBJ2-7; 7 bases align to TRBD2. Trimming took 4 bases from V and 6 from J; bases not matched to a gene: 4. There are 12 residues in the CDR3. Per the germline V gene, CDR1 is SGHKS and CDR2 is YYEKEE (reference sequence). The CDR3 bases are TGTGCCAGCAGCCGGGGGGACGGCGAGCAGTACTTC. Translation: CASSRGDGEQYF.

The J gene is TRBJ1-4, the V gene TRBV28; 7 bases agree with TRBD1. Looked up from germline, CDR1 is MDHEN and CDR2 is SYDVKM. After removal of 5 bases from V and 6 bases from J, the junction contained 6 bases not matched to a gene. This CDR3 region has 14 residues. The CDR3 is CASSRQGSDEKLFF. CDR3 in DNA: TGTGCCAGCAGTAGACAGGGTTCTGATGAAAAACTGTTTTTT.

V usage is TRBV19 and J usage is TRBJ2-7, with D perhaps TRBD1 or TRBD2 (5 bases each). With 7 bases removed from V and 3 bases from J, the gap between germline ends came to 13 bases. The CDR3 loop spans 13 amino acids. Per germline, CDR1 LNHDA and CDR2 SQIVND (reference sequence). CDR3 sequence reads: CASTRGPDYEQYF. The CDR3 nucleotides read TGTGCCAGTACTCGGGGACCAGACTACGAGCAGTACTTC.